The sequence of this T cell receptor (beta chain) was determined in a study of T cell responses to AZD1222 COVID-19 vaccine (dated by TCRdb to about 2021). For the wider study: AZD1222 recipients whose second dose came at about 4 weeks and those whose second dose came at about 12 weeks were combined into one group, since spike-specific TCR depth and breadth did not differ between the two schedules. A total of 233 trial participants underwent TCR sequencing, of whom some 200 had received two doses of AZD1222 and 26 had received two doses of the MenACWY control vaccine. Trial participants were enrolled into age subgroups of 18-55, 56-69 and 70-plus years, which contained about 150, 28 and 57 TCR-sequenced participants, respectively. Broader findings and caveats from the paper: Vaccine-associated CD4 TCRs spanned the whole spike protein, with dominant responses in regions 160-218 and 743-854. No day 14 peak-response samples were available, so repertoires were characterized only after the peak T cell response. Reportedly, almost half of the unique spike-specific TCRs recognized epitopes lying outside the regions that are mutated in the B.1.351 and B.1.1.7 variants. Conclusions about previously exposed vaccinees are limited because only six or seven AZD1222 recipients were SARS-CoV-2 seropositive at baseline. In the small 56-69-year group, the increase in depth fell short of significance, most likely because of low power. After two AZD1222 doses, spike-specific TCR breadth and depth were significantly higher than at day 0 and than in MenACWY recipients. Participants were mostly white British, with more females than males. The authors suggested clonal diversity may have been underestimated.

The CDR3 regions of human TCRbeta chains were analyzed by immunosequencing. The authors' analysis ran thus. Repertoire TCRs were checked for matches against a reference library of SARS-CoV-2-specific TCRs that had been generated using the MIRA antigen-specificity platform. Breadth was defined as the fraction of unique TCRs that were SARS-CoV-2-associated. Depth was defined as the fraction of total T cells that were SARS-CoV-2-associated. Each spike-specific TCR was assigned to its reactive spike region and to a CD4 or CD8 class using the MIRA data. Log10-transformed breadth and depth values were compared by one-way ANOVA with Sidak's multiple comparisons tests. The source is immuneACCESS, and TCRdb retained only in-frame sequences with V and J called. Part of the clones is not carried over; for the studies checked, unresolved V genes explain less than half of this, and the remainder is unexplained. That table furnishes V, J and clone size, whereas the DNA furnished D and trimming. This sample is represented by about 99,000 clones; about 92% of them were singletons. About 5% of the sample lies in the top ten.

Trimming at the junction amounts to 5 bases on V and 4 bases on J, and the germline ends lie 5 bases apart. The cysteine opens and the phenylalanine closes a CDR3 of 12 amino acids. Solely the CDR3 DNA is kept, with 36 bases framed from the first base. CDR1 and CDR2 are read off the germline V gene (reference sequence) as SEHNR and FQNEAQ. As concerns this clone: The antigen this receptor binds is unknown. No much larger clone exists at a distance of one base, and base qualities are not known.

The time point tag for this specimen amounts to: baseline before first vaccination. The vaccinee samples were drawn from two UK trials, COV001 and COV002, one of which was a single-blind randomized controlled phase 2/3 trial testing AZD1222 (ChAdOx1 nCoV-19) in healthy adults. For TCRbeta chain sequencing, PBMC samples from trial participants were taken at day 0 and at day 28 after the second dose. This clonotype was obtained from an adult in good health. In this chain, TRBV7-9 is recombined with TRBJ1-4; the D gene lacks a confident call. This sample comprised peripheral blood, obtained on day 0 of AZD1222 vaccination. CDR3 protein: CASSLRNEKLFF. The DNA reads as follows: TGTGCCAGCAGCCTCCGTAATGAAAAACTGTTTTTT.